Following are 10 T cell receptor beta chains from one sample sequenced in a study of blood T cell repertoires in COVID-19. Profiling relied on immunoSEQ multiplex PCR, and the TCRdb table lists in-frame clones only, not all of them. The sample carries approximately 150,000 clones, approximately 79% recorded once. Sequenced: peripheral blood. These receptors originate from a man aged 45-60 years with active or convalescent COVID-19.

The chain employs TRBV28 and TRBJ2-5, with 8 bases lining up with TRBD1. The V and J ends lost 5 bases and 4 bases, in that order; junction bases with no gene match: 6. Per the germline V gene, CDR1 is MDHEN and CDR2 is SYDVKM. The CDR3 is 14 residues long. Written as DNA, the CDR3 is TGTGCCAGCAGTCCTAGACAGGGGCGAGAGACCCAGTACTTC. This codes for CASSPRQGRETQYF.

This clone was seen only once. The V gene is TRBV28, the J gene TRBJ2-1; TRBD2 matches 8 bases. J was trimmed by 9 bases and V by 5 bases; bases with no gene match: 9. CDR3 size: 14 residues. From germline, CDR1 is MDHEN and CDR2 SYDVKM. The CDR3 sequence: CASSPGLGLIEQFF. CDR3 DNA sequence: TGTGCCAGCAGTCCGGGACTAGGGCTTATTGAGCAGTTCTTC.

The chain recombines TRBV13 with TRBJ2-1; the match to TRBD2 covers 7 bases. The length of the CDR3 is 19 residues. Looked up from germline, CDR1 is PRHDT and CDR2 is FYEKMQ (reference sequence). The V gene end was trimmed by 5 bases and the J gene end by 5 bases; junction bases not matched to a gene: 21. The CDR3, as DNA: TGTGCCAGCAGCAGACCACGCGGGGGAAGTTCCCCCTACGACAATGAGCAGTTCTTC. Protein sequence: CASSRPRGGSSPYDNEQFF. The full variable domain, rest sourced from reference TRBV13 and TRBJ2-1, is AAGVIQSPRHLIKEKRETATLKCYPIPRHDTVYWYQQGPGQDPQFLISFYEKMQSDKGSIPDRFSAQQFSDYHSELNMSSLELGDSALYFCASSRPRGGSSPYDNEQFFGPGTRLTVL.

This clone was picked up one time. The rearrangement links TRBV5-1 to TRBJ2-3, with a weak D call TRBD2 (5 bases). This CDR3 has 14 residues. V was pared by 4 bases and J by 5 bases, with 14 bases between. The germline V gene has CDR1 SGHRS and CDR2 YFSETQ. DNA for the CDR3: TGCGCCAGCAGCCGGGCAATCCGGGGAGATACGCAGTATTTT. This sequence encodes CASSRAIRGDTQYF.

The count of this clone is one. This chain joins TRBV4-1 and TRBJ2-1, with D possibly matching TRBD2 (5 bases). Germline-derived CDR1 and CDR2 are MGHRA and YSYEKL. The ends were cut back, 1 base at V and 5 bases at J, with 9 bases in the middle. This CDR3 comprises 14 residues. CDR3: CASSQGRENNEQFF. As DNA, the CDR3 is TGCGCCAGCAGCCAAGGCCGGGAAAACAATGAGCAGTTCTTC.

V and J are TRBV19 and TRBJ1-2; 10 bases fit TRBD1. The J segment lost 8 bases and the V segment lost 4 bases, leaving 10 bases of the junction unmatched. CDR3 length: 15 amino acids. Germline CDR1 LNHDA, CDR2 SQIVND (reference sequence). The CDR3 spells CASSTPTGGMRGYTF. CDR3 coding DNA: TGTGCCAGTAGTACCCCGACAGGGGGCATGAGAGGCTACACCTTC.

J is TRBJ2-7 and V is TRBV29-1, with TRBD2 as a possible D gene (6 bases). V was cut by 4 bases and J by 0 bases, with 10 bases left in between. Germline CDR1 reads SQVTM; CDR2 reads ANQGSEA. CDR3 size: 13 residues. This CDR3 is CSVVSGGSYEQYF. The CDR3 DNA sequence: TGCAGCGTTGTTAGCGGTGGCTCCTACGAGCAGTACTTC.

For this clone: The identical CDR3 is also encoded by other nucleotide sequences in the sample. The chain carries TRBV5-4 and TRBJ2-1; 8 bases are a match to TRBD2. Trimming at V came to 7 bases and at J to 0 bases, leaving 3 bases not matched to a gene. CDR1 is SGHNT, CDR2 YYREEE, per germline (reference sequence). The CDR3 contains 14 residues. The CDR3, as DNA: TGTGCCAGCTCCAGCGGGAGCTCCTACAATGAGCAGTTCTTC. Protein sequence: CASSSGSSYNEQFF.

The CDR3 region is CASSMGTSGSYEQYF. In DNA, the CDR3 is TGTGCCAGCAGTATGGGGACTAGCGGGAGTTACGAGCAGTACTTC. V and J are TRBV9 and TRBJ2-7; 14 nucleotides line up with TRBD2. Germline CDR1 and CDR2: SGDLS and YYNGEE. The CDR3 covers 15 residues. V was clipped by 5 bases and J by 4 bases; unmatched bases: 5.

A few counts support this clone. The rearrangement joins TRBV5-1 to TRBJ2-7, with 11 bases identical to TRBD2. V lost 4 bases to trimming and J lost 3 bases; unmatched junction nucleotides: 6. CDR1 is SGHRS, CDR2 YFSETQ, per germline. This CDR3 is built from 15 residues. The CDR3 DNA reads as TGCGCCAGCAGCCTGACTAGCGGGACCTACTACGAGCAGTACTTC. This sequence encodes CASSLTSGTYYEQYF.